This TCR beta chain was sequenced for a study of T-cell reconstitution after alpha-beta-depleted transplantation in children. The CDR3 extends over 14 amino acids. After removal of 6 bases from V and 7 bases from J, the junction contained 9 bases not matched to a gene. Germline loops: CDR1 DFQATT, CDR2 SNEGSKA (reference sequence). Molecular barcoding with unique molecular identifiers was used for the TCRbeta library. TCRdb reprocessed the PCR reads with MiXCR, giving one entry per CDR3 protein. The sample comprises hundreds of thousands of distinct CDR3 sequences, about 9.2% of which are singletons, and less than 8% rests with the top ten.

The clonotype was recovered from a human donor who donated a stem cell graft to a child with acute lymphoblastic leukemia. This sequence joins TRBV20-1 and TRBJ1-4, with 9 bases matching TRBD1. The starting material was PBMCs from the stem cell graft donor, obtained from the stem cell graft. The CDR3 nucleotides are TGCAGTGCGAGTCCCGGGACAGGGACTGAAAAACTGTTTTTT. It yields the protein CSASPGTGTEKLFF.